Listed below are T cell receptor beta chains from one sample, sequenced in a study of cytomegalovirus exposure and HLA in healthy donors. Assay: immunoSEQ multiplex PCR; the TCRdb copy retains only in-frame clones and omits some. The sample lists 150,000 to 200,000 clones, 85% occurring once. Sequenced sample: PBMCs. Receptors were obtained from a man aged 18 to 29 in good health and CMV-seropositive. CDR3s include the opening cysteine and the closing phenylalanine or tryptophan. The order of the fields is V gene, J gene, D gene, clone size, CDR3 DNA, CDR3 protein. A D gene is named only where the DNA matches it firmly. Clone size, where shown, is once, few, many, or a class for clones that have expanded.

TRBV5-1,TRBJ2-1,TRBD2,-,TGCGCCAGCAGCTTCGGACTAGCGGGAGGCCTAGGTGGTGAGCAGTTCTTC,CASSFGLAGGLGGEQFF
TRBV4-1,TRBJ2-1,-,-,TGCGCCAGCAGCCCCGGACCGGGGGTAGGTTTGCAGTTCTTC,CASSPGPGVGLQFF
TRBV28,TRBJ2-5,-,-,TGTGCCAGCAGCCCCGCCCATCTAGGGAGGGAGACCCAGTACTTC,CASSPAHLGRETQYF
TRBV6-1,TRBJ2-1,TRBD2,-,TGTGCCAGCAGCGGGACTAGCGGGTCCTACAATGAGCAGTTCTTC,CASSGTSGSYNEQFF
TRBV28,TRBJ1-4,TRBD1,-,TGTGCCAGCATCCCTACGCCCGGGACAGGGACGATAGGGAAACTGTTTTTT,CASIPTPGTGTIGKLFF
TRBV5-1,TRBJ2-3,-,-,TGCGCCAGCAGCCCGGACAATCCCTCAGATACGCAGTATTTT,CASSPDNPSDTQYF
TRBV6-5,TRBJ1-1,-,-,TGTGCCAGCAGGGCTGGGTTGGAGGTAACTGAAGCTTTCTTT,CASRAGLEVTEAFF
TRBV21-1,TRBJ2-7,-,-,TGTGCCACGTACAGGGAACTAGCGGGCACATTCTACGAGCAGTACTTC,CATYRELAGTFYEQYF
TRBV27,TRBJ2-5,TRBD2,-,TGTGCCAGCAGTTTAAGGGGACTAGCTGGGTACCAAGAGACCCAGTACTTC,CASSLRGLAGYQETQYF
TRBV5-1,TRBJ2-1,TRBD2,-,TGCGCCAGCAGCTTAGGGCGGGAGGGTGTTAATGAGCAGTTCTTC,CASSLGREGVNEQFF
TRBV27,TRBJ2-1,TRBD1,-,TGTGCCAGCAGTTTAGGACAGGGAAGGGCCTACAATGAGCAGTTCTTC,CASSLGQGRAYNEQFF
TRBV20-1,TRBJ2-7,-,few,TGCAGTGCTCGGGAATCCCACGAGCAGTACTTC,CSARESHEQYF
TRBV27,TRBJ2-2,-,-,TGTGCCAGCAGTTTTAGTCCGAACGCCGGGGAGCTGTTTTTT,CASSFSPNAGELFF
TRBV5-4,TRBJ2-3,TRBD2,once,TGTGCCAGCAGCTTGACTAGCGGGGGAAGCACAGATACGCAGTATTTT,CASSLTSGGSTDTQYF
TRBV4-2,TRBJ2-7,TRBD2,-,TGTGCCAGCAGCCAAGCCCCGGGTAGGGACTACAACGCTCACGAGCAGTACTTC,CASSQAPGRDYNAHEQYF
TRBV7-2,TRBJ1-1,TRBD1,-,TGTGCCAGCAGCCTGGTGGGACAGACAACTGAAGCTTTCTTT,CASSLVGQTTEAFF
TRBV30,TRBJ1-4,-,-,TGTGCCTGGGGAACAGGCACAAATGAAAAACTGTTTTTT,CAWGTGTNEKLFF
TRBV5-1,TRBJ1-2,TRBD1,many,TGCGCCAGCAGCGGCCGGGACAGGGGCGGCTACACCTTC,CASSGRDRGGYTF
TRBV10-3,TRBJ2-1,TRBD2,once,TGTGCCATCAAACGGCTAGCGGACGACAATGAGCAGTTCTTC,CAIKRLADDNEQFF
TRBV2,TRBJ2-3,-,-,TGTGCCAGCAGAAAGACACTCCTTGCAGATACGCAGTATTTT,CASRKTLLADTQYF
TRBV9,TRBJ1-2,-,-,TGTGCCAGCAGCGCCCTTGGGAGGGGGGCTAACTATGGCTACACCTTC,CASSALGRGANYGYTF
TRBV5-1,TRBJ2-3,TRBD2,-,TGCGCCAGCAGCCCGACTAGCGGGGGGGCGGCAGATACGCAGTATTTT,CASSPTSGGAADTQYF
TRBV19,TRBJ2-3,TRBD2,-,TGTGCCAGTTCCACCGGGACTAGCGGCACAGATACGCAGTATTTT,CASSTGTSGTDTQYF
TRBV28,TRBJ2-1,TRBD1,-,TGTGCCAGCAGTCTCCGCGGCAGGGGGTCCTACAATGAGCAGTTCTTC,CASSLRGRGSYNEQFF
TRBV6-6,TRBJ1-1,-,-,TGTGCCAGCAGTTACTCGAACTCGGGAACTGAAGCTTTCTTT,CASSYSNSGTEAFF
TRBV7-2,TRBJ2-7,-,-,TGTGCCAGCAGCTGGGGACTGTCTCCCTACGAGCAGTACTTC,CASSWGLSPYEQYF
TRBV5-1,TRBJ2-3,TRBD1,-,TGCGCCAGCAGCTTGACTGGGACAGGCAGGGATACGCAGTATTTT,CASSLTGTGRDTQYF
TRBV19,TRBJ1-5,-,-,TGTGCCTGCGGCGTAGACGGATATAGCAATCAGCCCCAGCATTTT,CACGVDGYSNQPQHF
TRBV7-3,TRBJ2-1,TRBD2,-,TGTGCCAGCAGCTCCGGACTAGCGGGGGTTCACGAGCAGTTCTTC,CASSSGLAGVHEQFF
TRBV30,TRBJ1-2,TRBD1,few,TGTGCCACCTCCCAGGACAGGGGGATCTATGGCTACACCTTC,CATSQDRGIYGYTF
TRBV27,TRBJ2-7,-,-,TGTGCCAGCAGTCCCCGAGGCCTCTCCTACGAGCAGTACTTC,CASSPRGLSYEQYF
TRBV10-3,TRBJ1-1,-,-,TGTGCCATCAGTCATGGACACTCGAACACTGAAGCTTTCTTT,CAISHGHSNTEAFF
TRBV7-9,TRBJ1-1,-,few,TGTGCCAGCAGCTTGCAGGGGAACACTGAAGCTTTCTTT,CASSLQGNTEAFF
TRBV29-1,TRBJ2-3,TRBD2,-,TGCAGCGTTGCCAGGACTAGCCGAAGCACAGATACGCAGTATTTT,CSVARTSRSTDTQYF
TRBV30,TRBJ2-2,-,-,TGTGCCTGGAAAACAGTGAACACCGGGGAGCTGTTTTTT,CAWKTVNTGELFF
TRBV5-1,TRBJ2-1,TRBD2,-,TGCGCCAGCAGCTTGTTGCGGGAGTATGTAGATGAGCAGTTCTTC,CASSLLREYVDEQFF
TRBV5-1,TRBJ1-2,TRBD1,-,TGCGCCAGCAGCTTGAAGACAGGGGCGGATGGCTACACCTTC,CASSLKTGADGYTF
TRBV2,TRBJ2-2,TRBD2,-,TGTGCCAGCGAGGTAGCGGGAGAGATCGGGGAGCTGTTTTTT,CASEVAGEIGELFF
TRBV6-4,TRBJ2-1,-,once,TGTGCCAGCAGTGACTCGATGGCGGGGAGCTCCTACAATGAGCAGTTCTTC,CASSDSMAGSSYNEQFF
TRBV19,TRBJ1-5,-,few,TGTGCCAGTAGTATTTCGGGGGACCAGCCCCAGCATTTT,CASSISGDQPQHF
TRBV6-1,TRBJ1-2,-,-,TGTGCCAGCAGTGAGGGGGCAAACTATGGCTACACCTTC,CASSEGANYGYTF
TRBV10-2,TRBJ2-7,-,-,TGCGCCAGCAGCGATGAGCGCGGAGAGCAGTACTTC,CASSDERGEQYF
TRBV9,TRBJ1-2,-,-,TGTGCCAGCAGCGTCGGTGACAGGCCTTCCTATGGCTACACCTTC,CASSVGDRPSYGYTF
TRBV7-2,TRBJ2-7,-,-,TGTGCCAGCAGCCAGAGCGTAGTAAATCCCGAGCAGTACTTC,CASSQSVVNPEQYF
TRBV27,TRBJ2-2,TRBD1,-,TGTGCCAGCAGTGGCGGACAGGGGGCGGGGGAGCTGTTTTTT,CASSGGQGAGELFF
TRBV2,TRBJ2-4,-,-,TGTGCCAGCACTCCAGGGGCCAAAAACATTCAGTACTTC,CASTPGAKNIQYF
TRBV28,TRBJ2-5,TRBD2,-,TGTGCCAGCAGCCTAGGGATAGCGGGAGAGACCCAGTACTTC,CASSLGIAGETQYF
TRBV30,TRBJ2-6,-,-,TGTGCCTGCGTGTCCCGGGAGACCCGCTCTGGGGCCAACGTCCTGACTTTC,CACVSRETRSGANVLTF
TRBV6-5,TRBJ2-7,-,-,TGTGCCAGCAGTTACCACAGGGTTTACGAGCAGTACTTC,CASSYHRVYEQYF
TRBV4-1,TRBJ2-1,TRBD2,-,TGCGCCAGCAGCCCCCTGGGACTAGCCGACATTGAGCAGTTCTTC,CASSPLGLADIEQFF